Following are 23 T cell receptor beta chains from one sample sequenced in a study of T cell responses to AZD1222 COVID-19 vaccine. Some clones are missing from TCRdb's copy, which holds only in-frame ones; the method was immunoSEQ multiplex PCR. The sample has 100,000 to 120,000 clones, roughly 90% seen once; the top ten hold roughly 15%. The input for sequencing was peripheral blood, taken 28 days after the second AZD1222 dose. The receptor set was obtained from an adult who received the AZD1222 COVID-19 vaccine.

The chain couples TRBV18 to TRBJ2-2, with 10 positions matching TRBD1. This CDR3 spans 17 amino acids. The germline V gene encodes CDR1 KGHSH and CDR2 LQKENI. The junction had 9 bases not matched to a gene; V was cut back by 2 bases and J by 6 bases. CDR3 amino acids: CASSPTGTGELAGELFF. Here the CDR3 DNA reads TGTGCCAGCTCACCAACTGGGACAGGGGAGTTGGCCGGGGAGCTGTTTTTT.

The chain combines TRBV3-1 (or the pseudogene TRBV3-2) with TRBJ1-2; weak D call: TRBD1 (6 bases). CDR1 is LGHDT, CDR2 YNNKEL, per germline (reference sequence). The CDR3 loop spans 14 amino acids. V lost 4 bases, J lost 3 bases, and 12 bases lay in between. CDR3 sequence (DNA): TGTGCCAGCAGCCCATCGGCAGGGGACTATGGCTACACCTTC. It is translated as CASSPSAGDYGYTF.

The rearrangement joins TRBV6-5 to TRBJ1-2; perhaps TRBD1 as D (5 bases). The germline V gene has CDR1 MNHEY and CDR2 SVGAGI. V lost 2 bases, J lost 2 bases, and 12 bases lay in between. The CDR3 loop spans 15 amino acids. For the CDR3, the DNA is TGTGCCAGCAGTTACCTCGGGGGAGGAAACTATGGCTACACCTTC. It codes for CASSYLGGGNYGYTF.

V gene TRBV11-2 combines with J gene TRBJ2-3; D is uncertain. Trimming cost V 5 bases and J 2 bases, with 11 bases left between them. The CDR3 spans 14 residues. Germline V gene data show CDR1 as SGHAT and CDR2 as FQNNGV. DNA for the CDR3: TGTGCCAGCAGCCGCGTCGGAGACACAGATACGCAGTATTTT. Translating gives CASSRVGDTDTQYF.

V and J are TRBV21-1 and TRBJ1-5; TRBD1, the table's D call, lacks a check against the DNA. TRBV21-1 is a pseudogene segment. This CDR3 region has 23 residues. The CDR3 DNA reads TGTGCCAGCAGCAAACCGGGGCCTAGCCTGGGCAGGGGGCTAGCAAACGGCAATCAGCCCCAGCATTTT. Protein sequence: CASSKPGPSLGRGLANGNQPQHF.

This clone was seen only once. The V and J genes are TRBV10-3 and TRBJ2-3; perhaps TRBD2 as D (6 bases). CDR1 is ENHRY and CDR2 is SYGVKD in the germline V gene. V was trimmed by 0 bases and J by 2 bases, leaving 12 bases between them. CDR3 length: 16 amino acids. The CDR3 here is CAISESKGLVTDTQYF. CDR3 coding DNA: TGTGCCATCAGTGAGTCAAAGGGACTTGTCACAGATACGCAGTATTTT.

The chain carries TRBV28 and TRBJ1-4; D is unresolved. Per the germline V gene, CDR1 is MDHEN and CDR2 is SYDVKM. V dropped 2 bases and J dropped 11 bases, with 15 bases sitting between them. CDR3 length equals 14 residues. The CDR3 region is CASSLVQEVRKLFF. The CDR3 DNA reads as TGTGCCAGCAGTTTAGTCCAAGAAGTACGGAAACTGTTTTTT.

V and J are TRBV24-1 and TRBJ2-3, with a tentative D call TRBD2 (5 bases). Trimming took 9 bases from V and 1 from J, leaving 7 bases between them. Germline V gene lookup returns CDR1 KGHDR and CDR2 SFDVKD. The CDR3 covers 12 residues. The CDR3 region has the DNA TGTGCCACCGACGGGGGCACAGATACGCAGTATTTT. Protein sequence: CATDGGTDTQYF.

The rearrangement uses TRBV3-1 (or the pseudogene TRBV3-2) and TRBJ2-2; D call uncertain. The CDR3 covers 18 residues. Trimming pared 2 bases from V and 3 bases from J, leaving 19 bases between. Germline lookup yields CDR1 LGHDT and CDR2 YNNKEL (reference sequence). The CDR3 here is CASSQRASPLGDTGELFF. CDR3 DNA: TGTGCCAGCAGCCAAAGGGCCAGCCCACTTGGGGACACCGGGGAGCTGTTTTTT.

V usage is TRBV5-1 and J usage is TRBJ2-2, with D tentatively TRBD1 (5 bases). This CDR3 is built from 15 residues. CDR1 is SGHRS, CDR2 YFSETQ, per germline. V was trimmed by 2 bases and J by 1 base, leaving 9 bases between them. Here the CDR3 DNA reads TGCGCCAGCAGCTTAGGGCAGGGGAACACCGGGGAGCTGTTTTTT. Its protein is CASSLGQGNTGELFF. The whole variable domain, remainder taken from reference TRBV5-1 and TRBJ2-2, is KAGVTQTPRYLIKTRGQQVTLSCSPISGHRSVSWYQQTPGQGLQFLFEYFSETQRNKGNFPGRFSGRQFSNSRSEMNVSTLELGDSALYLCASSLGQGNTGELFFGEGSRLTVL.

This chain connects TRBV4-1 to TRBJ1-4, with D perhaps TRBD1 (5 bases). Germline CDR1 MGHRA, CDR2 YSYEKL. The ends were cut back, 3 bases at V and 8 bases at J, with 28 bases in the middle. The length of the CDR3 is 19 residues. The CDR3 DNA sequence: TGCGCCAGCAGCCAGCCTCACCACACCCCAGGGTTGGAAAGGGAAAAACTGTTTTTT. It is translated as CASSQPHHTPGLEREKLFF.

The V and J genes are TRBV7-9 and TRBJ1-5; 7 nucleotides agree with TRBD1. This CDR3 region has 17 residues. Germline CDR1 and CDR2: SEHNR and FQNEAQ (reference sequence). With V trimmed by 1 base and J by 1 base, 7 bases remained unmatched. CDR3 DNA sequence: TGTGCCAGCAGCTTAGGACAGGGAAGGGAGAGCAATCAGCCCCAGCATTTT. It yields the protein CASSLGQGRESNQPQHF.

This clone has just a few counts. The rearrangement links TRBV6-6 to TRBJ1-5, with 8 nucleotides matching TRBD1. CDR3 length equals 16 residues. Germline values: CDR1 MNHNY, CDR2 SVGAGI (reference sequence). V shed 3 bases and J 4 bases; nucleotides not matched to a gene: 8. The CDR3 DNA sequence: TGTGCCAGCAGTTATTTATTGGACAGGGTAAATCAGCCCCAGCATTTT. The encoded protein is CASSYLLDRVNQPQHF.

This sequence joins TRBV5-1 and TRBJ2-1; 9 bases align to TRBD1. The CDR3 is 14 amino acids. CDR1 is SGHRS and CDR2 is YFSETQ in the germline V gene. Trimming at V came to 3 bases and at J to 11 bases, leaving 9 bases not matched to a gene. The CDR3 DNA reads TGCGCCAGCAGCTCCCGGGGACAGGGATTTCAGCAGTTCTTC. It encodes CASSSRGQGFQQFF.

This CDR3 reads CASSLQGEAEAFF. The DNA for the CDR3 is TGCGCCAGCAGCTTGCAGGGGGAGGCTGAAGCTTTCTTT. The chain combines TRBV5-1 with TRBJ1-1, with 7 bases fitting TRBD1. This CDR3 contains 13 residues. J was trimmed by 6 bases and V by 1 base; bases with no gene match: 3. The V gene's germline CDR1 is SGHRS and CDR2 YFSETQ.

This clone was picked up a small number of times. V and J are TRBV6-1 and TRBJ2-2; the D is unclear. The CDR3 is 13 residues long. V shed 2 bases and J shed 6 bases, with 7 bases lying between them. The germline V gene has CDR1 MNHNS and CDR2 SASEGT. This CDR3 reads CASSELVAGELFF. CDR3 nucleotide sequence: TGTGCCAGCAGTGAACTGGTGGCCGGGGAGCTGTTTTTT.

The rearrangement joins TRBV7-2 to TRBJ2-7; TRBD1 matches at 8 bases. The CDR3 is 14 amino acids. CDR1 is SGHTA, CDR2 FQGNSA, per germline. V gave up 3 bases and J gave up 3 bases; unmatched junction bases: 4. CDR3 in amino acids: CASSLSGGYYEQYF. The CDR3 region has the DNA TGTGCCAGCAGCTTGTCAGGGGGCTACTACGAGCAGTACTTC.

The chain combines TRBV28 with TRBJ1-1, with 7 bases aligning to TRBD1. Losses at the gene ends were 6 bases for V and 1 base for J; bases not matched to a gene: 11. The length of the CDR3 is 16 residues. From germline, CDR1 is MDHEN and CDR2 SYDVKM. The CDR3 bases are TGTGCCAGCAGCCCTAACAGGGGAGAGGGGAACACTGAAGCTTTCTTT. Its protein is CASSPNRGEGNTEAFF.

The chain combines TRBV10-3 with TRBJ1-1; 8 bases fit TRBD1. V trimming: 5 bases; J trimming: 6 bases; junction bases outside the gene matches: 2. This CDR3 is built from 12 residues. The germline V gene encodes CDR1 ENHRY and CDR2 SYGVKD. The CDR3 nucleotides read TGTGCCATCAGTCCGGGACAGGCTGAAGCTTTCTTT. Its translation: CAISPGQAEAFF.

The gene calls are TRBV27 and TRBJ2-7, with D possibly matching TRBD1 (6 bases). The V end lost 4 bases, the J end lost 2 bases, and 15 bases lay between the germline ends. This CDR3 is built from 15 residues. Per germline, CDR1 MNHEY and CDR2 SMNVEV (reference sequence). This chain's CDR3 is CASSSTGQLAYEQYF. The CDR3 DNA follows: TGTGCCAGCAGTTCCACGGGACAACTAGCCTACGAGCAGTACTTC.

V usage is TRBV14 and J usage is TRBJ1-2; 12 bases are shared with TRBD1. The CDR3 loop spans 14 amino acids. J gave up 7 bases and V 10 bases, and 10 bases lay outside the gene matches. CDR1 SGHDN and CDR2 FVKESK come from the germline V gene. The CDR3 protein is CAISRDRGRFGYTF. In nucleotides, the CDR3 is TGTGCCATCTCCCGGGACAGGGGGCGTTTTGGCTACACCTTC. Combining the CDR3 with reference TRBV14 and TRBJ1-2 gives the whole variable domain EAGVTQFPSHSVIEKGQTVTLRCDPISGHDNLYWYRRVMGKEIKFLLHFVKESKQDESGMPNNRFLAERTGGTYSTLKVQPAELEDSGVYFCAISRDRGRFGYTFGSGTRLTVV.

The chain links TRBV7-2 to TRBJ2-7, with 8 bases fitting TRBD1. The J segment lost 2 bases and the V segment lost 5 bases, leaving 8 bases of the junction unmatched. The germline V gene encodes CDR1 SGHTA and CDR2 FQGNSA. CDR3 length equals 15 residues. CDR3 protein: CASSPQGGSPYEQYF. The CDR3 DNA reads TGTGCCAGCAGCCCACAGGGGGGAAGTCCCTACGAGCAGTACTTC.

The chain employs TRBV11-2 and TRBJ1-4, with D unclear. Trimming shortened V by 1 base and J by 5 bases, and 5 bases separated the two germline ends. CDR1 and CDR2 from the germline V gene are SGHAT and FQNNGV. The CDR3 runs to 13 residues. Written as DNA, the CDR3 is TGTGCCAGCAGCTTAGTAGGGAATGAAAAACTGTTTTTT. Translation: CASSLVGNEKLFF.